This T cell receptor (beta chain) was found in a study of OX40 agonist ivuxolimab in advanced cancers. The overall study: Patients received ivuxolimab, an agonistic anti-OX40 (CD134) antibody. Antecedent anti-PD-1, anti-PD-L1 or anti-CTLA-4 therapy was permissible, with approximately 44% having received some. General study results and limits: Also showing low normalized T-cell clonal expansion were some of the nonresponders. Expanded clones were, on average, more numerous in CD8+ T cells than in CD4+.

Comments on this clone: The antigen remains undetermined.

Germline assignment: CDR1 SEHNR and CDR2 FQNEAQ (reference sequence). The CDR3 length is 14 residues. V gave up 0 bases and J gave up 10 bases, with 13 bases separating them. Only in-frame clones appear in the TCRdb table, and some are missing; sequencing was by immunoSEQ multiplex PCR. This table holds approximately 90,000 clones, around 87% found once. The sequence was obtained from an adult with an advanced solid tumor such as melanoma, head and neck, liver or kidney cancer. V is TRBV7-9 and J is TRBJ2-1; D possibly corresponds to TRBD2 (6 bases). The starting material was CD4+ or CD8+ T cells sorted from blood, obtained in a trial of the OX40 agonist ivuxolimab. The CDR3 DNA sequence: TGTGCCAGCAGCTTAGCGTCGGGAGTTTGGGAGCAGTTCTTC. This sequence encodes CASSLASGVWEQFF.